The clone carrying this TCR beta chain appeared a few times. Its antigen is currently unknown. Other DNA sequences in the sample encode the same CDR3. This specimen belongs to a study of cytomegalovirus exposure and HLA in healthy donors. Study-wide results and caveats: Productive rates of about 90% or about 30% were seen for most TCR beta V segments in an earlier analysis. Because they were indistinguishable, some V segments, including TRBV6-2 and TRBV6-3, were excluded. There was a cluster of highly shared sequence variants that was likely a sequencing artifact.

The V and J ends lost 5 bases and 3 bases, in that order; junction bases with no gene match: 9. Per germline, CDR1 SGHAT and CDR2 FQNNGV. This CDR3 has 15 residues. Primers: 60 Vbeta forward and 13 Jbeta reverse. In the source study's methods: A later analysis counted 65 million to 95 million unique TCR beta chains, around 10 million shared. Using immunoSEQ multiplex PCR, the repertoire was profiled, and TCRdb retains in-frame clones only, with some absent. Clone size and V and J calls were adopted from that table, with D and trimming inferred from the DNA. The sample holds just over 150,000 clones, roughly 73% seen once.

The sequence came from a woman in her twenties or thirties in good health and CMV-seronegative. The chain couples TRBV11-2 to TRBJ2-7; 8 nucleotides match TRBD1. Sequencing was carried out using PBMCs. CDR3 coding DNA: TGTGCCAGCAGCCTCTCCCCGACAGGGGACTACGAGCAGTACTTC. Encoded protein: CASSLSPTGDYEQYF. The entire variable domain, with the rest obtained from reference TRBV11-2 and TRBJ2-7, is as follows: EAGVAQSPRYKIIEKRQSVAFWCNPISGHATLYWYQQILGQGPKLLIQFQNNGVVDDSQLPKDRFSAERLKGVDSTLKIQPAKLEDSAVYLCASSLSPTGDYEQYFGPGTRLTVT.